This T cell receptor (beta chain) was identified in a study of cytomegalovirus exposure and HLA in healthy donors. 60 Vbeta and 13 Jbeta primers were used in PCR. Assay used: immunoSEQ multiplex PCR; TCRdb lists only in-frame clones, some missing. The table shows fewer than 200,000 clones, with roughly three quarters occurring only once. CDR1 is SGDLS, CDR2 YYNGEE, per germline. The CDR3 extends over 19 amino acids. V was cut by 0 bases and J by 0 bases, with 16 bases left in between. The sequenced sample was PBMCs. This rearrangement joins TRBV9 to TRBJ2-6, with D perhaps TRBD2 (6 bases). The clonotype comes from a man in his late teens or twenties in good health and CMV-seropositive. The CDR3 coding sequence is TGTGCCAGCAGCGTAGCTGAGGAGGGGCCCTTCTCTGGGGCCAACGTCCTGACTTTC. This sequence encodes CASSVAEEGPFSGANVLTF.